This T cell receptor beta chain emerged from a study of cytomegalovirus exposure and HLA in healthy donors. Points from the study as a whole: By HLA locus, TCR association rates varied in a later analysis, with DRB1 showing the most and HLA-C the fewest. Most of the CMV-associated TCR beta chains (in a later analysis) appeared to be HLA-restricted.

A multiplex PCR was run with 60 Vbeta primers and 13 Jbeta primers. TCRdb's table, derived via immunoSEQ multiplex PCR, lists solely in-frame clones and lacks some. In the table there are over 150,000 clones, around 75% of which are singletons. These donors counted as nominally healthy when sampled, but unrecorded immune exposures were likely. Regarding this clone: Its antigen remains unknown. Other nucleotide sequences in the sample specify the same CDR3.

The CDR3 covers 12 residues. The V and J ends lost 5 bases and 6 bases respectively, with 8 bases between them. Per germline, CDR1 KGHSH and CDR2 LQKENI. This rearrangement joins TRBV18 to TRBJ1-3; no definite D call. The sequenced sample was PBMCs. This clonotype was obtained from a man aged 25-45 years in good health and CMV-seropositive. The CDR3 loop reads CASSSPENTIYF. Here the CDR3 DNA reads TGTGCCAGCTCAAGCCCCGAAAACACCATATATTTT.